The rows below give T cell receptor beta chains drawn from one sample of a study of CD8 T cells in ankylosing spondylitis. TCRdb fed the 5' RACE reads into MiXCR, producing one record per CDR3 protein. The sample lists 750,000 to 850,000 distinct CDR3 sequences, about 12% occurring once. The sample comprised blood, either unsorted or a sorted T cell fraction (not recorded which). The receptor source for this set is a male donor with ankylosing spondylitis. Each CDR3 is given with its conserved first and last residue. The D gene is left open where the match is weak. Clone size is given for some rows only: seen once, a few or many times, or a class if the clone is expanded.

CDR3nt	CDR3aa	j_gene	d_gene	v_gene	abundance
TGTGCCAGCAGCCGCCCGGGCGGGAGGATGGGCACTGAAGCTTTCTTT	CASSRPGGRMGTEAFF	TRBJ1-1	.	TRBV3-1	.
TGCAGTGCGACCACAGGAGGGGGCGCGAACTACGAGCAGTACTTC	CSATTGGGANYEQYF	TRBJ2-7	.	TRBV20-1	.
TGTGCCAGCAGTGAGCCGGGACAGGAGCAGTTCTTC	CASSEPGQEQFF	TRBJ2-1	TRBD1	TRBV6-1	.
TGCAGTTTTAGCGGGTACACCTCCTACGAGCAGTACTTC	CSFSGYTSYEQYF	TRBJ2-7	TRBD2	TRBV20-1	few
TGCAGTGCTAGAGATAGGGCAGGGGGCTCCTACGAGCAGTACTTC	CSARDRAGGSYEQYF	TRBJ2-7	TRBD1	TRBV20-1	many
TGCGCCAGCAGCGCCGGGACAGGGCGGGTAAATGAGCAGTTCTTC	CASSAGTGRVNEQFF	TRBJ2-1	TRBD1	TRBV5-1	many
TGTGCCAGCAGTGATCTTCCAGGGGGCCTGAACACCGGGGAGCTGTTTTTT	CASSDLPGGLNTGELFF	TRBJ2-2	TRBD1	TRBV25-1	.
TGTGCCAGCAGTCCCGACAGGGGAGGAGACACTGAAGCTTTCTTT	CASSPDRGGDTEAFF	TRBJ1-1	TRBD1	TRBV6-1	.
TGCGCCAGCAGCTTGCCCGGGGCCGGGGTTAAGGATACGCAGTATTTT	CASSLPGAGVKDTQYF	TRBJ2-3	.	TRBV5-1	few
TGTGCCAGCAGTGGCACAGGGGGCCGTCGGGGCTACAATGAGCAGTTCTTC	CASSGTGGRRGYNEQFF	TRBJ2-1	TRBD1	TRBV27	.
TGCAGTGCCCACACGGGGGTGGAGACCCAGTACTTC	CSAHTGVETQYF	TRBJ2-5	.	TRBV20-1	.
TGCAGCGTTGAGGCAGGGATCGGTCAGCCCCAGCATTTT	CSVEAGIGQPQHF	TRBJ1-5	.	TRBV29-1	.
TGTGCCAGCAGTAACAAGGGCTACGAGCAGTACTTC	CASSNKGYEQYF	TRBJ2-7	.	TRBV7-9	few
TGCGCCAGCAGCCAAGAAAAGGGTGCCGGGGAGCTGTTTTTT	CASSQEKGAGELFF	TRBJ2-2	.	TRBV4-3	many
TGTGCCTGGAGTCCCAGACAGGGGGCGAGGAATGAGCAGTTCTTC	CAWSPRQGARNEQFF	TRBJ2-1	TRBD1	TRBV30	few
TGCGCCAGCAGCGCATTCACAGGGAACTATGGCTACACCTTC	CASSAFTGNYGYTF	TRBJ1-2	.	TRBV4-3	.
TGTGCCAGCACCAGACAGGGAGGAGAGACCCAGTACTTC	CASTRQGGETQYF	TRBJ2-5	.	TRBV12-3/TRBV12-4	many
TGTGCCAGCAGCACAAGTAATCAACCGAAGTTCTTC	CASSTSNQPKFF	TRBJ2-1	.	TRBV7-2	few
TGCAGTGCTAGTTGGGCCCCGAGCTCCTACGAGCAGTACTTC	CSASWAPSSYEQYF	TRBJ2-7	.	TRBV20-1	few
TGTGCCAGCAGCTGGTCCGCGTGGGGGGACACTGAAGCTTTCTTT	CASSWSAWGDTEAFF	TRBJ1-1	.	TRBV7-9	.
TGTGCCAGCTCACCACCGTGGAGGGAGGGTGGCTACACCTTC	CASSPPWREGGYTF	TRBJ1-2	.	TRBV18	.
TGTGCCTGGACCCCAGGGGCTAACTATGGCTACACCTTC	CAWTPGANYGYTF	TRBJ1-2	.	TRBV30	few
TGTGCCAGCAGCGGGCAGATCGCAACTAATGCCGGGGGGATGTTTTTT	CASSGQIATNAGGMFF	TRBJ1-4	.	TRBV11-2	few
TGTGCCATCGACAGGTCTGGGGCCAACGTCCTGACTTTC	CAIDRSGANVLTF	TRBJ2-6	.	TRBV7-2	many
TGTGCCAGCAGCTCCCAGACAGGGCTGAGGACTGAAGCTTTCTTT	CASSSQTGLRTEAFF	TRBJ1-1	TRBD1	TRBV7-2	few
TGCGCCAGCAGCCAAGATTCTGAGTTCCATGAGCAGTTCTTC	CASSQDSEFHEQFF	TRBJ2-1	.	TRBV4-3	once
TGTGCCAGCAGCCCCCGCCGAAACAACTATGGCTACACCTTC	CASSPRRNNYGYTF	TRBJ1-2	.	TRBV12-3/TRBV12-4	.
TGCGCCAGCAGTGATCGGCTTTCCTACGAGCAGTACTTC	CASSDRLSYEQYF	TRBJ2-7	.	TRBV10-1	few
TGCGCCAGCAGCCAAGATTGGGGGCCTGGGGCCAACGTCCTGACTTTC	CASSQDWGPGANVLTF	TRBJ2-6	.	TRBV4-1	few
TGTGCCAGCAGCCAAAAAGGGTTTCTTGGCGGGGACACAGATACGCAGTATTTT	CASSQKGFLGGDTDTQYF	TRBJ2-3	.	TRBV3-1	.
TGCGCCAGCAGCCAGGAAGAGGCATTTGGGACCCAGTACTTC	CASSQEEAFGTQYF	TRBJ2-5	.	TRBV4-1	.
TGTGCCATCAGTGAAACAGGCCGGAAGCAGTACTTC	CAISETGRKQYF	TRBJ2-7	.	TRBV10-3	few
TGTGCCAGCAGCGTAAAACAGGGGGCTGTCACCTACAATGAGCAGTTCTTC	CASSVKQGAVTYNEQFF	TRBJ2-1	TRBD1	TRBV7-2	many
TGTGCCAGCAGCAAATTAAAAGGGGGGGCTTACGAGCAGTACTTC	CASSKLKGGAYEQYF	TRBJ2-7	.	TRBV21-1	few
TGCGCCAGCAGCCAAGAACCGCTGGTGCATGAGCAGTTCTTC	CASSQEPLVHEQFF	TRBJ2-1	.	TRBV4-3	few
TGTGCCAGCAGCCAAGCGGGACAGACCCAGTACTTC	CASSQAGQTQYF	TRBJ2-5	.	TRBV4-2	few
TGTGCCAGCAGTCGTTATCGGGGGGGCCTTGAAGCTTTCTTT	CASSRYRGGLEAFF	TRBJ1-1	.	TRBV12-3/TRBV12-4	few
TGCAGTGCAGCCATCTATGGCTACACCTTC	CSAAIYGYTF	TRBJ1-2	.	TRBV20-1	.